Listed below are T cell receptor beta chains from one sample, sequenced in a study of blood T cell repertoires in COVID-19. Profiling relied on immunoSEQ multiplex PCR, and the TCRdb table lists in-frame clones only, not all of them. The top ten hold 5.5% to 8% of the sample, which has about 110,000 clones, 88% seen once. The sample taken for sequencing was peripheral blood. Every receptor here comes from a man in his fifties or sixties with active or convalescent COVID-19. The CDR3 runs from the conserved cysteine through the conserved F or W.

v_call cdr3_aa
TRBV19 CASSTYTEAFF
TRBV19 CASRSGQGNHLNTEAFF
TRBV2 CASSFSYNQPQHF
TRBV6-5 CASSYSNPGGDTQYF
TRBV18 CASSLPGLASSYEQYF
TRBV6-6 CASSYGQGTYEQYF
TRBV4-3 CASSQEGLAGGGLYNEQFF
TRBV3-1/TRBV3-2 CASLAPTSNEQFF
TRBV28 CASSLLEGIVATEAFF
TRBV30 CAWSGLAGGGSDTQYF
TRBV28 CASSLDSPYGYTF
TRBV6-2/TRBV6-3 CASSYSRRLEQRYYGYTF
TRBV2 CASSTDTSSGNTIYF
TRBV30 CAWSPTSSRGRSEKLFF
TRBV7-2 CASSPGLGVTGANVLTF
TRBV7-6 CASSYRGRDEQYF
TRBV30 CAWSVGNTEAFF
TRBV6-5 CASSSLLQGANGYTF
TRBV6-5 CASGRDRVAEKLFF
TRBV4-3 CASSHSSGPNYYEQYF
TRBV5-1 CASSFLASEKAYEQYF
TRBV28 CASSFRTGGRGHGYTF
TRBV7-2 CASSSSGGMGSGNTIYF
TRBV28 CASSLVTPGEQYF
TRBV2 CASSYPAGGEQFF
TRBV4-2 CASSQDLPRASGTTDTQYF
TRBV5-1 CASSRSLASSTDTQYF
TRBV27 CASSGLTAAFF
TRBV2 CASSAGTSGAQRF
TRBV27 CASMKRSHTDTQYF
TRBV27 CASSSTGLHEQYF
TRBV19 CASSTPYVGGYEQYF
TRBV29-1 CSVVDRDNSPLHF
TRBV28 CASSPPGGLNEKLFF
TRBV9 CASSVGGVNTEAFF
TRBV7-7 CASSLSPGANSPLHF
TRBV10-3 CAIRGDRNQPQHF
TRBV5-1 CASSTWTGVGDEQYF
TRBV2 CASKLDNEKLFF
TRBV3-1/TRBV3-2 CASSQVYSNNSPLHF
TRBV12-3/TRBV12-4 CASSSTSGNPQFF
TRBV7-2 CASSLALDRGYGYTF
TRBV3-1/TRBV3-2 CASSQALGQGYGYTF
TRBV5-4 CASSLTTSGSGEQFF
TRBV25-1 CASSPRASSYEQYF
TRBV11-2 CASSTSRDSPLHF